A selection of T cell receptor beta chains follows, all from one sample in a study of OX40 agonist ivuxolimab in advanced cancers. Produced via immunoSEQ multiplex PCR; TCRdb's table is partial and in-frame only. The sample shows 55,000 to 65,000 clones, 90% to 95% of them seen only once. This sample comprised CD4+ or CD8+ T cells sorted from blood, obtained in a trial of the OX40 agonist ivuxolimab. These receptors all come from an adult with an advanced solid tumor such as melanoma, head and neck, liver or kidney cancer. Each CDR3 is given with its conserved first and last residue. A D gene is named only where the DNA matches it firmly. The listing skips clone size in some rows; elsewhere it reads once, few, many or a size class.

CASSSETDRTYEQYF | TGTGCCAGCTCATCTGAGACGGACAGGACCTACGAGCAGTACTTC | TRBJ2-7 | TRBV18 | . | TRBD1
CASSYGLGLYNEQFF | TGTGCCAGCAGTTACGGACTAGGACTATACAATGAGCAGTTCTTC | TRBJ2-1 | TRBV6-6 | . | TRBD2
CASSLSVGNTEAFF | TGTGCCAGCAGCTTAAGTGTGGGCAACACTGAAGCTTTCTTT | TRBJ1-1 | TRBV7-9 | once | .
CASSEFWAVFNEKLFF | TGCGCCAGCAGTGAATTTTGGGCAGTGTTTAATGAAAAACTGTTTTTT | TRBJ1-4 | TRBV23-1 | . | .
CASSLVSLFYNEQFF | TGCGCCAGCAGCTTGGTCAGTCTATTCTACAATGAGCAGTTCTTC | TRBJ2-1 | TRBV5-1 | . | .
CASSFSPRDRGKGNTEAFF | TGTGCCAGCAGCTTCAGTCCCCGGGACAGGGGGAAGGGGAACACTGAAGCTTTCTTT | TRBJ1-1 | TRBV7-2 | . | TRBD1
CASSETRGAGVGYGVTDTQYF | TGTGCCAGCAGTGAAACTAGGGGGGCAGGGGTAGGTTACGGAGTCACAGATACGCAGTATTTT | TRBJ2-3 | TRBV2 | . | .
CASSLYSGGAPTDTQYF | TGTGCCAGCAGCTTGTATAGCGGGGGGGCCCCCACAGATACGCAGTATTTT | TRBJ2-3 | TRBV7-8 | . | TRBD2
CASIQGLTEAFF | TGTGCCAGTATCCAGGGGCTAACTGAAGCTTTCTTT | TRBJ1-1 | TRBV19 | few | .
CASSLDRVYGSDRYTF | TGTGCCAGCAGTTTGGACAGGGTGTATGGGTCGGATCGCTACACCTTC | TRBJ1-2 | TRBV28 | . | TRBD1
CASSLFRGGQPQHF | TGTGCCAGCAGTTTATTTCGGGGTGGACAGCCCCAGCATTTT | TRBJ1-5 | TRBV27 | . | .
CASSDWDSYEQYF | TGCGCCAGCAGCGACTGGGACAGCTACGAGCAGTACTTC | TRBJ2-7 | TRBV5-1 | . | TRBD1
CASSLAGGGYTF | TGTGCCAGCAGCTTAGCCGGCGGGGGCTACACCTTC | TRBJ1-2 | TRBV11-2 | . | .
CASSPSTGYSGNTIYF | TGTGCCAGCAGCCCCTCGACAGGCTACTCTGGAAACACCATATATTTT | TRBJ1-3 | TRBV9 | . | .
CASSQGFTDTQYF | TGTGCCAGCAGCCAAGGGTTCACAGATACGCAGTATTTT | TRBJ2-3 | TRBV7-9 | . | .
CASSAQQGTEGTDTQYF | TGTGCCAGCAGCGCACAACAGGGGACGGAGGGCACAGATACGCAGTATTTT | TRBJ2-3 | TRBV7-9 | . | TRBD1
CASSLMQDYGYTF | TGTGCCAGCAGTTTAATGCAGGACTATGGCTACACCTTC | TRBJ1-2 | TRBV28 | . | .
CASSIARPETGTYEQYF | TGTGCCAGTAGTATAGCCCGCCCCGAGACGGGGACCTACGAGCAGTACTTC | TRBJ2-7 | TRBV19 | . | .
CASSLSDSPYEQYF | TGTGCCAGCAGTTTATCGGACAGCCCCTACGAGCAGTACTTC | TRBJ2-7 | TRBV27 | . | .
CASSQDLEETQYF | TGCGCCAGCAGCCAAGATTTGGAAGAGACCCAGTACTTC | TRBJ2-5 | TRBV4-1 | . | .
CASSEVDHEQFF | TGTGCCAGCAGTGAAGTTGATCATGAGCAGTTCTTC | TRBJ2-1 | TRBV6-1 | . | .
CASSPRPISGNTIYF | TGTGCCAGCAGCCCGAGACCGATCTCTGGAAACACCATATATTTT | TRBJ1-3 | TRBV7-9 | few | .
CSVDGGSKSLDEQYF | TGCAGCGTTGACGGAGGGTCAAAAAGCCTGGACGAGCAGTACTTC | TRBJ2-7 | TRBV29-1 | . | .
CASSEAGANVLTF | TGTGCCAGCAGTGAGGCTGGGGCCAACGTCCTGACTTTC | TRBJ2-6 | TRBV27 | . | .
CASSSDSPETQYF | TGTGCCAGCAGTTCTGACAGCCCAGAGACCCAGTACTTC | TRBJ2-5 | TRBV6-5 | . | .
CASSWTGGKETQYF | TGTGCCAGCAGCTGGACAGGGGGGAAAGAGACCCAGTACTTC | TRBJ2-5 | TRBV7-6 | . | TRBD1
CAERGGYTEAFF | TGTGCCGAACGAGGGGGGTATACTGAAGCTTTCTTT | TRBJ1-1 | TRBV7-2 | . | .
CASSTNTEAFF | TGTGCCAGCAGCACGAACACTGAAGCTTTCTTT | TRBJ1-1 | TRBV28 | few | .
CASSESRGYSGNTIYF | TGTGCCAGCAGCGAGAGCCGGGGGTACTCTGGAAACACCATATATTTT | TRBJ1-3 | TRBV9 | . | .